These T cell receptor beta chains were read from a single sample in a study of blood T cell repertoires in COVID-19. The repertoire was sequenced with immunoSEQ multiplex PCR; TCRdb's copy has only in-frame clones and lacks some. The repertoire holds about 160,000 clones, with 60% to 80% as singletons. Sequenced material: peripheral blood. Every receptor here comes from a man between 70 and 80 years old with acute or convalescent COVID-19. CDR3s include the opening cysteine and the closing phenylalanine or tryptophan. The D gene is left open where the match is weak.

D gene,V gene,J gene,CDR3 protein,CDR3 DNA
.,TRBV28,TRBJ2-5,CASSLPGEGQETQYF,TGTGCCAGCAGTCTTCCAGGGGAGGGACAAGAGACCCAGTACTTC
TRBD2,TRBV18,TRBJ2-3,CASSPLAESGDTQYF,TGTGCCAGCTCACCTCTAGCGGAGTCGGGAGATACGCAGTATTTT
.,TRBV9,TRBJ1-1,CASSVGNGGNTEAFF,TGTGCCAGCAGCGTAGGGAACGGGGGGAATACTGAAGCTTTCTTT
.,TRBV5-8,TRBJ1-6,CASSMMRQAFSYNSPLHF,TGTGCCAGCAGCATGATGAGACAGGCTTTCTCCTATAATTCACCCCTCCACTTT
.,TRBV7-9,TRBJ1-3,CASSRSGTFSGNTIYF,TGTGCCAGCAGCCGGTCCGGGACTTTCTCTGGAAACACCATATATTTT
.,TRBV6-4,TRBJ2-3,CASSDGRRRGDTQYF,TGTGCCAGCAGTGACGGCCGGCGGAGAGGGGATACGCAGTATTTT
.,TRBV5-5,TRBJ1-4,CASSLSGITNEKLFF,TGTGCCAGCAGCTTGTCGGGGATAACTAATGAAAAACTGTTTTTT
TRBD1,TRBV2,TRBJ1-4,CASKGQGGEKLFF,TGTGCCAGCAAAGGACAGGGCGGTGAAAAACTGTTTTTT
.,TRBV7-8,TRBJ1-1,CASSLGAGMNTEAFF,TGTGCCAGCAGCTTAGGAGCAGGGATGAACACTGAAGCTTTCTTT
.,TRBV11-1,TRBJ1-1,CASSHSGFVTEAFF,TGTGCCAGCAGCCATTCAGGGTTTGTGACTGAAGCTTTCTTT
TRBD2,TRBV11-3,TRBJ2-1,CASSSQVEQGGKRQFF,TGTGCCAGCAGCTCCCAGGTTGAGCAGGGAGGGAAGAGGCAGTTCTTC